Following are 13 T cell receptor beta chains from one sample sequenced in a study of Graves' ophthalmopathy and Graves' hyperthyroidism. RNA transcripts provided the template for amplifying TCR beta CDR3 regions. First-round RT-PCR relied on HTBI primers, and a second-round multiplex PCR came next. TCRdb passed the multiplex PCR reads through MiXCR, listing each CDR3 protein once. Of 300,000 to 350,000 distinct CDR3 sequences listed, 15% to 20% are singletons. Sequences were obtained from peripheral blood. The receptors shown here come from an adult man with Graves' ophthalmopathy.

The chain uses TRBV11-2 and TRBJ2-7; D is perhaps TRBD2 (6 bases). Between the trimmed V and J ends, which lost 10 bases and 5 bases, there was a span of 24 bases. Germline CDR1 and CDR2: SGHAT and FQNNGV. CDR3 length: 15 amino acids. As DNA, the CDR3 is TGTGCCACCCGACGGACTAACGGAGGAAGGGACGAGCAGTACTTC. Translating gives CATRRTNGGRDEQYF.

This clonotype came up many times. The gene calls are TRBV6-1 and TRBJ2-5; a possible D gene is TRBD2 (6 bases). CDR1 and CDR2 (germline): MNHNS, SASEGT. The CDR3 is 14 residues long. Trimming removed 1 base from V and 3 bases from J, with 9 bases in between. CDR3 DNA sequence: TGTGCCAGCAGTGAAGTTGGACTAAAAGAGACCCAGTACTTC. Translation gives CASSEVGLKETQYF.

This clonotype was recorded many times. This chain connects TRBV25-1 to TRBJ1-1; D call uncertain. This CDR3 region has 17 residues. Trimming pared 0 bases from V and 0 bases from J, leaving 14 bases between. Germline values: CDR1 MGHDK, CDR2 SYGVNS. In DNA, the CDR3 is TGTGCCAGCAGTGAATATGTGTCAGAAACCATGAACACTGAAGCTTTCTTT. It codes for CASSEYVSETMNTEAFF. Full variable domain (outside the CDR3, taken from reference TRBV25-1 and TRBJ1-1): EADIYQTPRYLVIGTGKKITLECSQTMGHDKMYWYQQDPGMELHLIHYSYGVNSTEKGDLSSESTVSRIRTEHFPLTLESARPSHTSQYLCASSEYVSETMNTEAFFGQGTRLTVV.

This clonotype appeared many times. The chain uses TRBV5-1 and TRBJ2-7; possibly TRBD2 for D (6 bases). The CDR3 covers 14 residues. V lost 0 bases and J lost 0, with 7 bases in between. CDR1 is SGHRS, CDR2 YFSETQ, per germline. CDR3: CASSLEEGSYEQYF. The CDR3 DNA sequence: TGCGCCAGCAGCTTGGAGGAGGGCTCCTACGAGCAGTACTTC.

This clonotype was found many times. The rearrangement uses TRBV6-4 and TRBJ1-2, with D uncertain. V lost 5 bases, J lost 4 bases, and 14 bases lay in between. Germline CDR1 MRHNA, CDR2 SNTAGT. This CDR3 is 14 amino acids long. The CDR3, as DNA: TGTGCCAGCAGTCCGACCTCAATTGGCTATGGCTACACCTTC. It translates to CASSPTSIGYGYTF.

This clonotype was detected many times. The J gene is TRBJ1-5, the V gene TRBV6-2 or TRBV6-3; D gene uncertain. The V gene lost 5 bases and the J gene lost 6 bases, with 11 bases spanning the gap. Germline V lookup: CDR1 MNHEY, CDR2 SVGEGT. The CDR3 contains 13 residues. The CDR3 DNA reads as TGTGCCAGCAGTCTCCGGGTCTCTCAGCCCCAGCATTTT. This sequence encodes CASSLRVSQPQHF.

This clonotype was observed many times. CDR3 nucleotide sequence: TGTGCCACCAGTGAAAAGACTAGCGGGAGAGGAACCGGGGAGCTGTTTTTT. As protein: CATSEKTSGRGTGELFF. V and J are TRBV24-1 and TRBJ2-2; TRBD2 aligns across 12 bases. The CDR3 runs 17 residues. Unmatched junction bases numbered 7, after V lost 4 bases and J lost 5 bases. The germline V gene has CDR1 KGHDR and CDR2 SFDVKD.

This clonotype was counted ten times or more. V gene TRBV5-1 combines with J gene TRBJ1-3; D possibly corresponds to TRBD1 (6 bases). Trimming stripped 5 bases from V and 2 bases from J, with 14 bases between. The CDR3 sequence is 15 residues long. The germline V gene has CDR1 SGHRS and CDR2 YFSETQ. The chain's CDR3 is CASRQLSGAGNTIYF. The DNA of the CDR3 is TGCGCCAGCAGACAATTATCAGGGGCTGGAAACACCATATATTTT. The whole variable domain, remainder taken from reference TRBV5-1 and TRBJ1-3, is KAGVTQTPRYLIKTRGQQVTLSCSPISGHRSVSWYQQTPGQGLQFLFEYFSETQRNKGNFPGRFSGRQFSNSRSEMNVSTLELGDSALYLCASRQLSGAGNTIYFGEGSWLTVV.

The chain joins TRBV20-1 to TRBJ1-4; perhaps TRBD1 as D (5 bases). From germline, CDR1 is DFQATT and CDR2 SNEGSKA (reference sequence). V lost 0 bases and J 5 bases, leaving 13 bases between the germline ends. CDR3 size: 15 residues. The CDR3: CSAREGTGNNEKLFF. CDR3 in DNA: TGCAGTGCTAGAGAAGGGACGGGAAACAATGAAAAACTGTTTTTT.

This chain joins TRBV29-1 and TRBJ2-2; 9 nucleotides match TRBD1. V gave up 2 bases and J gave up 6 bases; unmatched junction bases: 7. CDR3 size: 15 residues. The germline V gene has CDR1 SQVTM and CDR2 ANQGSEA. CDR3 sequence reads: CSVEYTGGVPGELFF. CDR3 bases: TGCAGCGTTGAATATACAGGGGGCGTACCCGGGGAGCTGTTTTTT.

This clonotype showed up many times. The chain combines TRBV12-3 or TRBV12-4 with TRBJ2-7, with D unresolved. The CDR3 length is 13 residues. V lost 1 base, J lost 7 bases, and 11 bases lay in between. CDR3 protein: CASSLVSGWEQYF. Written as DNA, the CDR3 is TGTGCCAGCAGTTTAGTATCCGGGTGGGAGCAGTACTTC.

Concerning this clonotype: This could be a read error, since a much larger clone is one nucleotide away. V and J are TRBV7-8 and TRBJ2-7; weak D call: TRBD1 (6 bases). Germline V lookup: CDR1 SGHVS, CDR2 FQNEAQ. The CDR3 sequence is 14 residues long. The germline V and J ends were trimmed by 4 bases and 0 bases, with 10 bases remaining between them. The CDR3: CASSSDSSSYEQYF. In DNA, the CDR3 is TGTGCCAGCAGCTCGGACAGCAGCTCCTACGAGCAGTACTTC.

At least ten counts were recorded for this clonotype. V is TRBV6-2 or TRBV6-3 and J is TRBJ1-2; D possibly corresponds to TRBD1 (6 bases). Germline CDR1 and CDR2: MNHEY and SVGEGT. The CDR3 is 13 residues long. The V end lost 7 bases, the J end lost 8 bases, and 17 bases lay between the germline ends. CDR3 nucleotide sequence: TGTGCCAGCAATCCACAGGGACCAGGAGGCTACACCTTC. This gives the protein CASNPQGPGGYTF.